The clone carrying this T cell receptor (beta chain) has only a few counts. Its antigen is not known. Using immunoSEQ multiplex PCR, the repertoire was profiled, and TCRdb retains in-frame clones only, with some absent. The table lists 40,000 to 60,000 clones, just over 85% of them singletons. These data originate in a study of OX40 agonist ivuxolimab in advanced cancers. Overall study results and limits: At 0.1 to 3.0 mg/kg, CD4+ and CD8+ blood T cells expanded clonally by week 6.

Germline V gene data show CDR1 as SGHRS and CDR2 as YFSETQ. The ends lost 4 bases at V and 4 bases at J; junction bases unmatched: 11. The CDR3 loop spans 16 amino acids. The material was CD4+ or CD8+ T cells sorted from blood, obtained in a trial of the OX40 agonist ivuxolimab. V and J are TRBV5-1 and TRBJ2-3, with 8 bases fitting TRBD2. The sequence was obtained from an adult with an advanced solid tumor such as melanoma, head and neck, liver or kidney cancer. The CDR3 region is CASSAGSGGRADTQYF. DNA of the CDR3: TGCGCCAGCAGCGCAGGTTCGGGAGGGCGGGCAGATACGCAGTATTTT.